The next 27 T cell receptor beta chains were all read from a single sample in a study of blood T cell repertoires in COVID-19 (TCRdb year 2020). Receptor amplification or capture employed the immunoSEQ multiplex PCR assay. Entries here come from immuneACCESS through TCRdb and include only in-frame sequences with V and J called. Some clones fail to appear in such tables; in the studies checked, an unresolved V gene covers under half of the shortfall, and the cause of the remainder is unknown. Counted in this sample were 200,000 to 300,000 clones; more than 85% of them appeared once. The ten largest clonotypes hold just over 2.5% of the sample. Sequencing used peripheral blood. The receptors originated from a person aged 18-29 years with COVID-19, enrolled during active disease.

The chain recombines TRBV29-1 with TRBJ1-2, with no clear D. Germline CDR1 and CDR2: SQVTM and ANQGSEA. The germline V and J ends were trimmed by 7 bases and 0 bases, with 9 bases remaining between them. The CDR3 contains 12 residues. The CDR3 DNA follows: TGCAGCGCTAGGGAGACTAACTATGGCTACACCTTC. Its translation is CSARETNYGYTF.

The CDR3 reads CASSIAASGHNEQFF. For the CDR3, the DNA is TGTGCCAGTAGTATAGCGGCTAGCGGACACAATGAGCAGTTCTTC. The V call is TRBV19, the J call TRBJ2-1, with 7 bases lining up with TRBD2. V lost 1 base to trimming and J lost 5 bases; unmatched junction nucleotides: 5. The V gene's germline CDR1 is LNHDA and CDR2 SQIVND (reference sequence). The CDR3 is 15 residues long.

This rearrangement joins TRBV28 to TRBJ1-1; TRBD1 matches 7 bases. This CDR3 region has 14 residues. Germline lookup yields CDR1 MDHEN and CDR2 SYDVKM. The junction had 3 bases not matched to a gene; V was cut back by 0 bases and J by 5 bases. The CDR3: CASSLWGTVTEAFF. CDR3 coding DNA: TGTGCCAGCAGTTTATGGGGGACAGTGACTGAAGCTTTCTTT.

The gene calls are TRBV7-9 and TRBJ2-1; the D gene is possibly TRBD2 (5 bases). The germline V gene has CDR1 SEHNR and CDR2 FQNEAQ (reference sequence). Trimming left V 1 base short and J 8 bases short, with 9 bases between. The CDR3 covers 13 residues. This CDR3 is CASSLDAGDEQFF. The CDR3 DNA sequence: TGTGCCAGCAGCTTAGACGCGGGTGATGAGCAGTTCTTC.

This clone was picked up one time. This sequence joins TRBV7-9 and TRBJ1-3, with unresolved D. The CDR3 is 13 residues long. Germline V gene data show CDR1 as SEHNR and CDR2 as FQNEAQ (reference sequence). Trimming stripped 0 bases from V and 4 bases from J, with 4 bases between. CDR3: CASSLAEGNTIYF. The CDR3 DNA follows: TGTGCCAGCAGCTTAGCTGAGGGAAACACCATATATTTT.

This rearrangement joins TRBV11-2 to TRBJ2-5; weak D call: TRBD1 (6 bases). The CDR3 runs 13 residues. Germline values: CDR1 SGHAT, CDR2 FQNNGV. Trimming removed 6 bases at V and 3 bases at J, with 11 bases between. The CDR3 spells CASSRQEKETQYF. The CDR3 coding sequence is TGTGCCAGCAGTCGACAGGAGAAAGAGACCCAGTACTTC.

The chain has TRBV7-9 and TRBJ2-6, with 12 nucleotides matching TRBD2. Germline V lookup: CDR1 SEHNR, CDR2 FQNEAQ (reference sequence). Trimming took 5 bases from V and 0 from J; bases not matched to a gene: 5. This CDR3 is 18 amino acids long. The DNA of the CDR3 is TGTGCCAGCAGCCCCACTAGCGGGGGGTACTCTGGGGCCAACGTCCTGACTTTC. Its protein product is CASSPTSGGYSGANVLTF.

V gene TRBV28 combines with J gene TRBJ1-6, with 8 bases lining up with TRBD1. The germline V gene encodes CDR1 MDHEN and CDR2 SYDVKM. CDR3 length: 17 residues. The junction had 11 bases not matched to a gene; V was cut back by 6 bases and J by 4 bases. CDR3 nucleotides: TGTGCCAGCAGACACCAGACAGGGGTTTTGTATAATTCACCCCTCCACTTT. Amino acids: CASRHQTGVLYNSPLHF. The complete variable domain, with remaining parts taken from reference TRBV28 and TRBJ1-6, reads DVKVTQSSRYLVKRTGEKVFLECVQDMDHENMFWYRQDPGLGLRLIYFSYDVKMKEKGDIPEGYSVSREKKERFSLILESASTNQTSMYLCASRHQTGVLYNSPLHFGNGTRLTVT.

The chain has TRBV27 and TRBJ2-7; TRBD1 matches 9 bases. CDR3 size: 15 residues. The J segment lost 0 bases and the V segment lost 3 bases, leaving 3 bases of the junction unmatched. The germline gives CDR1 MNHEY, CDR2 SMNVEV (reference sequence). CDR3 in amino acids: CASSFLGQGSYEQYF. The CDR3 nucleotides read TGTGCCAGCAGTTTCTTGGGACAGGGCTCCTACGAGCAGTACTTC.

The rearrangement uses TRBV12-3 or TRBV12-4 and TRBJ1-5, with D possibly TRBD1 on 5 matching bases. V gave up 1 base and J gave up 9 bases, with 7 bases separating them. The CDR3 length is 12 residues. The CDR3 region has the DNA TGTGCCAGCAGTTTAGGGGGCGGGCCCCAGCATTTT. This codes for CASSLGGGPQHF.

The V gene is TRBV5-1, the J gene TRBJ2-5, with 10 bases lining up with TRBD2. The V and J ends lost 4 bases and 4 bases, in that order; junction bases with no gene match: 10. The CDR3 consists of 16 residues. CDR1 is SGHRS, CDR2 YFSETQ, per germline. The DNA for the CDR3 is TGCGCCAGCAGCCCCGGCGGGACTAGCGACGGAGAGACCCAGTACTTC. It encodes CASSPGGTSDGETQYF.

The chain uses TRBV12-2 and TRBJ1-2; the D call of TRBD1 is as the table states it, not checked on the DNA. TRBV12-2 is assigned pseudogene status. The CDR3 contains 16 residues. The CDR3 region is CASRLSRDRVNYGYTF. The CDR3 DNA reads TGTGCAAGTCGCTTATCCCGGGACAGAGTAAACTATGGCTACACCTTC.

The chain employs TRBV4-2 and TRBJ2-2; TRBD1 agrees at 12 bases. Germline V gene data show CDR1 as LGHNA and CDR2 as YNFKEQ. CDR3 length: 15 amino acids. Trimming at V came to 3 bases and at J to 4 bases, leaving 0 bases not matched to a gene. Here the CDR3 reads CASSQGQGATGELFF. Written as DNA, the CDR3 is TGTGCCAGCAGCCAGGGACAGGGGGCCACCGGGGAGCTGTTTTTT.

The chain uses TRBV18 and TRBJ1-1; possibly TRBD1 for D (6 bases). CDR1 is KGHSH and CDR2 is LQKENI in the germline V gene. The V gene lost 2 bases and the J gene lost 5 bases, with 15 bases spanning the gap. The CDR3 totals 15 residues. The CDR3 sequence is CASSPNAGAATEAFF. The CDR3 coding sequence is TGTGCCAGCTCACCAAACGCAGGGGCAGCGACTGAAGCTTTCTTT.

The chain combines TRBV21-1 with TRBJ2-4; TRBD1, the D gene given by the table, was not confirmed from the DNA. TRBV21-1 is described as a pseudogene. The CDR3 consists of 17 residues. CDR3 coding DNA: TGTGCCAGCAGCAATCGGACAGGGGCCTGCATGAAAAACATTCAGTACTTC. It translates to CASSNRTGACMKNIQYF.

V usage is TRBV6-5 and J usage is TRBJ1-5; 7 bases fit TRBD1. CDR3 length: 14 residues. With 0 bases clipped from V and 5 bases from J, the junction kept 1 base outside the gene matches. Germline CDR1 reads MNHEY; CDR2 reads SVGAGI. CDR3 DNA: TGTGCCAGCAGTTACTCAACAGGGGATCAGCCCCAGCATTTT. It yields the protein CASSYSTGDQPQHF.

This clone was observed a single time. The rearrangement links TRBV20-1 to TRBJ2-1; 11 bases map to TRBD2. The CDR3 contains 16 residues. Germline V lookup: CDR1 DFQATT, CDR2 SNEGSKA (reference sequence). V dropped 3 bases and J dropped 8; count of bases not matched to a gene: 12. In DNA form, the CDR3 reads TGCAGTGCTAGTCTTATACTAGCGGGAGTATCTGATGAGCAGTTCTTC. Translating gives CSASLILAGVSDEQFF.

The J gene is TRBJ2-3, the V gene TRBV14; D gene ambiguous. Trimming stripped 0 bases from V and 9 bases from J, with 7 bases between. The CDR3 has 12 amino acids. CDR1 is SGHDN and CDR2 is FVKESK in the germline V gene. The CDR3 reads CASSQDHRTQYF. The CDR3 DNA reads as TGTGCCAGCAGCCAAGATCATCGGACGCAGTATTTT.

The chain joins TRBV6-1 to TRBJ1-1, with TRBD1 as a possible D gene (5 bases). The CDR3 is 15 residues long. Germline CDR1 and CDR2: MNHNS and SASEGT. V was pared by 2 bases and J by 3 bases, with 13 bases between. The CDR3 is CASSEWRGRDTEAFF. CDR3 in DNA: TGTGCCAGCAGTGAATGGAGGGGACGGGACACTGAAGCTTTCTTT.

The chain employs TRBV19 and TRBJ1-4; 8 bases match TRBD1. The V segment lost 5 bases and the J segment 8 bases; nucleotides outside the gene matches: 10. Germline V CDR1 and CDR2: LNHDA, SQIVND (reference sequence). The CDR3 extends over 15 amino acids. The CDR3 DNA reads TGTGCCAGTAGTTCCTCCGGGACAGGTCGGGAAAAACTGTTTTTT. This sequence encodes CASSSSGTGREKLFF.

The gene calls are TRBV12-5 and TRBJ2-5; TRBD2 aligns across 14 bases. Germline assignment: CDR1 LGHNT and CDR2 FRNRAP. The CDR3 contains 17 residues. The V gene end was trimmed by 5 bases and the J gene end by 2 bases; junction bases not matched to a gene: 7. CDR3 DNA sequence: TGTGCTAGTGGTAGGGGACTAGCGGGAGCGGATCAAGAGACCCAGTACTTC. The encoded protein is CASGRGLAGADQETQYF.

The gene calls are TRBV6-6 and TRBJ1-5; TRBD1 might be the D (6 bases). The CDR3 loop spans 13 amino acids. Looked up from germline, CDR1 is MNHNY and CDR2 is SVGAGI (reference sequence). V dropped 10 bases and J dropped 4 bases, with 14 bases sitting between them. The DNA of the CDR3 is TGTGCCATCAAGCGGACAGCTAATCAGCCCCAGCATTTT. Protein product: CAIKRTANQPQHF.

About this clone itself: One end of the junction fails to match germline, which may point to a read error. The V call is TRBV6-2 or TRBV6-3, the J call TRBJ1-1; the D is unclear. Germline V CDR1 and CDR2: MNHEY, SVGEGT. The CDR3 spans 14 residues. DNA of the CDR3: TGTGCCAGCAGCTACTTTAGCCCGGGCACTGAAGCTTTCTTT. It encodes CASSYFSPGTEAFF.

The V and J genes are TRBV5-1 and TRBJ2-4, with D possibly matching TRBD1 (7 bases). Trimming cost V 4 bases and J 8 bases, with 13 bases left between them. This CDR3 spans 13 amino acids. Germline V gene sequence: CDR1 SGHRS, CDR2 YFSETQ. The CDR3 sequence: CASSTDRRDIQYF. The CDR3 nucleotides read TGCGCCAGCAGCACGGACAGGAGGGACATTCAGTACTTC.

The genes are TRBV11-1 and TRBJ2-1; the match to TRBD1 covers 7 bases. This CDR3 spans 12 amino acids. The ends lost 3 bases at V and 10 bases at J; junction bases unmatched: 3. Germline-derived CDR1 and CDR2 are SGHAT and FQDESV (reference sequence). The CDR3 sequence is CASSLTGFEQFF. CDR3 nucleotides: TGTGCCAGCAGCTTGACAGGGTTCGAGCAGTTCTTC.

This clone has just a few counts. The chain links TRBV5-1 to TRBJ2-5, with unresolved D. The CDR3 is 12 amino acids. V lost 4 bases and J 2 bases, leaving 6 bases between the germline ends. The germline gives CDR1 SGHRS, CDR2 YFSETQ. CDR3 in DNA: TGCGCCAGCAGCCAACAACAAGAGACCCAGTACTTC. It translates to CASSQQQETQYF.

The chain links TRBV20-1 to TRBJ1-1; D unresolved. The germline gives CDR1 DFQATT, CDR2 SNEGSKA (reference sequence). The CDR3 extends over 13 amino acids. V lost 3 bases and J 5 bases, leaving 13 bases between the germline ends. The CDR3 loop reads CSASKMVETEAFF. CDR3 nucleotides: TGCAGTGCTAGTAAGATGGTTGAGACTGAAGCTTTCTTT.